This T cell receptor (beta chain) derives from a study of cytomegalovirus exposure and HLA in healthy donors. Study in general: The 120 or so validation repertoires matched the roughly 670 first-cohort repertoires in platform, a later analysis reported.

Turning to this clone: Its antigen is not identified.

The study's findings and limits: The study labeled more than 150 TCR beta chains cytomegalovirus-associated. Most TCR sequences showed up rarely, but some public TCRs showed up in many donors. In a later analysis, first-cohort TCR clusters were found to tend to co-occur in the approximately 120 validation repertoires.

Assay used: immunoSEQ multiplex PCR; TCRdb lists only in-frame clones, some missing. Here the sample spans 100,000 to 150,000 clones, approximately 88% being singletons. The clonotype originates from a woman aged 18 to 35 in good health and CMV-seronegative. Sequencing was carried out using PBMCs.

The CDR3 region is CSVPYRSGRRDTQYF. CDR3 bases: TGCAGCGTGCCCTATCGGAGCGGGAGGAGGGATACGCAGTATTTT. The chain uses TRBV29-1 and TRBJ2-3; 9 bases match TRBD2. The CDR3 spans 15 residues. V shed 6 bases, J shed 6 bases, and the junction held 13 bases outside the gene matches. Per the germline V gene, CDR1 is SQVTM and CDR2 is ANQGSEA.